The T cell receptor beta chain under discussion was sequenced for a study of blood T cell repertoires in COVID-19. Study details: Acute-phase and convalescent COVID-19 samples originated in the United States, Italy and Spain. T cells, B-cell-depleted T cells, or PBMCs provided the cDNA or gDNA that served as material.

Per the original methods: Nucleated cell counts were estimated from reference gene primer amplification. Method: immunoSEQ multiplex PCR; TCRdb's copy keeps in-frame clones and lacks some. The V and J calls and clone size were taken over from that table, and D and trimming were inferred from the DNA. The data show 200,000 to 250,000 clones, with more than 70% seen just once and approximately 5.5% held by the top ten. The CDR3 is 15 amino acids. The germline gives CDR1 LGHDT, CDR2 YNNKEL (reference sequence). V was shortened by 7 bases and J by 1 base, with 14 bases between the two germline ends. In Seattle, patients joined the study during active infection and were tracked longitudinally.

This receptor was identified in an elderly woman with COVID-19, enrolled during active disease. This sequence joins TRBV3-1 (or the pseudogene TRBV3-2) and TRBJ1-3; possibly TRBD1 for D (5 bases). Sequenced material: peripheral blood. The CDR3 DNA follows: TGTGCCAGCAACGCCGGGGACTTTTCTGGAAACACCATATATTTT. Amino acid sequence: CASNAGDFSGNTIYF.